This T cell receptor (beta chain) was recorded in a study of T cells after yellow fever vaccination. Study-level results: Subsequent to the booster, the majority of primary-vaccination clones reappeared (roughly 96% CD4, about 90% CD8).

MiXCR was run by TCRdb on the 5' RACE reads, yielding one entry per CDR3 protein. The sample contains approximately 600,000 distinct CDR3 sequences, 12% of which appear only once. Concerning this clonotype itself: Antigen: not known.

The CDR3 loop spans 17 amino acids. V lost 0 bases, J lost 0 bases, and 11 bases lay in between. Germline V lookup: CDR1 LGHNA, CDR2 YSLEER. This specimen was PBMCs, taken on the day of the yellow fever booster vaccination. The origin of this receptor is a man aged 25 to 45 who received the YFV17D yellow fever vaccine. V is TRBV4-3 and J is TRBJ1-4, with a possible D match to TRBD1 (6 bases). The CDR3 is CASSQDWGAATNEKLFF. Written as DNA, the CDR3 is TGCGCCAGCAGCCAAGATTGGGGGGCCGCAACTAATGAAAAACTGTTTTTT.